This is a list of T cell receptor beta chains from one sample in a study of beta chain features in type 1 diabetes. Measured with immunoSEQ multiplex PCR; TCRdb has only the in-frame clones, and not every one. The table has 350,000 to 450,000 clones, over 13% seen once. The specimen was naive CD4+ T cells from blood. These receptors were taken from a woman aged 18-35 years in good health. The CDR3 runs from the conserved cysteine through the conserved F or W. A D gene is named only where the DNA matches it firmly. Expanded clones are given a class, and other clones once, few, many or no size at all.

TRBD1,15,few,TRBJ2-3,TRBV6-1,TGTGCCAGCCTTCCTCAGACAGGGGTACCCTCATCCCAGTATTTT,CASLPQTGVPSSQYF
TRBD1,13,-,TRBJ2-1,TRBV6-6,TGTGCCTCCTCCGGGACAGGGGGTCATGAGCAGTTCTTC,CASSGTGGHEQFF
-,16,-,TRBJ2-4,TRBV5-4,TGTGCCAGCAGCTTGGTCGGTAGCGGAAACAAAAACATTCAGTACTTC,CASSLVGSGNKNIQYF
TRBD2,14,-,TRBJ2-7,TRBV10-3,TGTGCCATCAGTGAACTAGCGGGAACCTACGAGCAGTACTTC,CAISELAGTYEQYF
-,14,-,TRBJ2-7,TRBV27,TGTGCCAGCAGTCCGAATCACAGCTCCTACGAGCAGTACTTC,CASSPNHSSYEQYF
-,13,few,TRBJ1-5,TRBV28,TGTGCCAGCATTCCACAAAGCAATCAGCCCCAGCATTTT,CASIPQSNQPQHF
-,13,-,TRBJ2-1,TRBV9,TGTGCCAGCAGTAGAGGGCCCGGGGATGAGCAGTTCTTC,CASSRGPGDEQFF
-,16,-,TRBJ1-1,TRBV4-1,TGCGCCAGCAGCCAAGATCCCAGTCACCCGAACACTGAAGCTTTCTTT,CASSQDPSHPNTEAFF
-,14,-,TRBJ1-1,TRBV7-9,TGTGCCAGCAGCTTAAGAGTTGAGAGGACTGAAGCTTTCTTT,CASSLRVERTEAFF
TRBD1,15,-,TRBJ2-1,TRBV5-1,TGCGCCAGCAGCACTGGGACAGGTCTGTTAGATGAGCAGTTCTTC,CASSTGTGLLDEQFF
TRBD2,14,-,TRBJ2-5,TRBV7-9,TGTGCCAGCAGCGGGCGGGAGGGCCTGGAGACCCAGTACTTC,CASSGREGLETQYF
-,13,once,TRBJ2-6,TRBV29-1,TGCAGCGTCGGGTACTCTGGGGCCAACGTCCTGACTTTC,CSVGYSGANVLTF
TRBD1,13,-,TRBJ2-1,TRBV7-9,TGTGCCAGCAGCTCCGGGACAGTCAATGAGCAGTTCTTC,CASSSGTVNEQFF
TRBD2,18,-,TRBJ2-5,TRBV15,TGTGCCACCAGCGCTCCAGTAGCCGGGAGGGCCAACGACGAGACCCAGTACTTC,CATSAPVAGRANDETQYF
TRBD2,13,few,TRBJ2-1,TRBV30,TGTGCCTGGAAAGGGACTAGCAACAATGAGCAGTTCTTC,CAWKGTSNNEQFF
-,12,-,TRBJ1-4,TRBV28,TGTGCCAGCAGTTCAAGAGGGGAAAAACTGTTTTTT,CASSSRGEKLFF
TRBD2,16,-,TRBJ2-1,TRBV30,TGTGCCTGGAGCCCCCCCGGACTAGCGGGAGTCTATGAGCAGTTCTTC,CAWSPPGLAGVYEQFF
TRBD2,16,few,TRBJ2-7,TRBV7-2,TGTGCCAGCAGCATCGCGCCGTCGGGAGGAGCCGGCGAGCAGTACTTC,CASSIAPSGGAGEQYF
TRBD1,14,few,TRBJ1-2,TRBV19,TGTGCCACCACCGGTCCGGGACAGAGCTATGGCTACACCTTC,CATTGPGQSYGYTF
-,13,-,TRBJ1-1,TRBV28,TGTGCCAGCAGTCGCGAGTGGAAGGGGGAAGCTTTCTTT,CASSREWKGEAFF
TRBD1,15,few,TRBJ1-5,TRBV30,TGTGCCTGGTCAACCGGGACAGGGGACGGTCAGCCCCAGCATTTT,CAWSTGTGDGQPQHF
-,17,-,TRBJ1-2,TRBV27,TGTGCCAGCAGTTTCGCCTTAGGGGGGGCGCGTGGCTATGGCTACACCTTC,CASSFALGGARGYGYTF
-,16,few,TRBJ2-6,TRBV5-1,TGCGCCAGCAGCTACCAGGGAGGGACAGGGGCCAACGTCCTGACTTTC,CASSYQGGTGANVLTF
-,15,-,TRBJ1-5,TRBV4-3,TGCGCCAGCAGCCAAGATCAATTTGGGAGTCAGCCCCAGCATTTT,CASSQDQFGSQPQHF
TRBD2,15,few,TRBJ2-7,TRBV28,TGTGCCAGCAGTTTTCTAGCGGGACGCTCCTACGAGCAGTACTTC,CASSFLAGRSYEQYF
-,15,few,TRBJ2-7,TRBV7-9,TGTGCCAGCAGCCCGGGGAGAGTGAGCTCCTACGAGCAGTACTTC,CASSPGRVSSYEQYF
TRBD1,15,few,TRBJ1-5,TRBV4-2,TGTGCCAGCAGCCAAGATGGGACAGGGCAACAGCCCCAGCATTTT,CASSQDGTGQQPQHF
-,15,few,TRBJ2-1,TRBV6-6,TGTGCCAGCAGTTCTGGCGGGAACTCCTACAATGAGCAGTTCTTC,CASSSGGNSYNEQFF
TRBD1,15,few,TRBJ2-5,TRBV5-4,TGTGCCAGCAGCTACCGGGACAGGGGGACGGGGGAGCAGTACTTC,CASSYRDRGTGEQYF
-,12,-,TRBJ2-7,TRBV9,TGTGCCAGCAGTAGTAGTTTCTACGAGCAGTACTTC,CASSSSFYEQYF
-,14,few,TRBJ2-3,TRBV29-1,TGCAGCGTTAAAGGACACTTCAGCACAGATACGCAGTATTTT,CSVKGHFSTDTQYF
-,14,-,TRBJ1-2,TRBV7-9,TGTGCCAGCAGCTTAGCTTCGGGGTTCTCTGGCTACACCTTC,CASSLASGFSGYTF
TRBD1,17,few,TRBJ2-6,TRBV9,TGTGCCAGCAGCTACCAGACAGGGCTCAGTGGGGCCAACGTCCTGACTTTC,CASSYQTGLSGANVLTF
-,14,few,TRBJ2-1,TRBV29-1,TGCAGCGTTGAACGTGGGGGGGCAGGGAATGAGCAGTTCTTC,CSVERGGAGNEQFF
-,12,-,TRBJ1-5,TRBV6-6,TGTGCCAGCGAGGAGGGCCATCAGCCCCAGCATTTT,CASEEGHQPQHF
-,17,-,TRBJ1-4,TRBV4-3,TGCGCCAGCAGCCAAGATAGTTTCGGGATCGTAGGTGAAAAACTGTTTTTT,CASSQDSFGIVGEKLFF
TRBD1,15,few,TRBJ1-2,TRBV29-1,TGCAGCGTCGCCCGGACAGGGGGTGTCCCCTCCGGCTACACCTTC,CSVARTGGVPSGYTF
-,14,-,TRBJ2-3,TRBV5-4,TGTGCCAGCAGCTTCGGAGCCGACACAGATACGCAGTATTTT,CASSFGADTDTQYF
-,14,few,TRBJ1-2,TRBV6-5,TGTGCCAGCAGTTACTCGATCACTCTCTATGGCTACACCTTC,CASSYSITLYGYTF
-,16,many,TRBJ2-5,TRBV23-1,TGCGCCAGCAGTCAATCGGAGTGGCCAAACCAAGAGACCCAGTACTTC,CASSQSEWPNQETQYF
-,13,few,TRBJ1-1,TRBV25-1,TGTGCCAGCAGTGTTGGGGGGGGCACTGAAGCTTTCTTT,CASSVGGGTEAFF
TRBD1,14,-,TRBJ1-1,TRBV9,TGTGCCAGCAGCCCGCGACAGGGGCGGACTGAAGCTTTCTTT,CASSPRQGRTEAFF
-,16,few,TRBJ2-1,TRBV5-1,TGCGCCAGCAGCTTGGGACAGACGGACTATTTCCATGAGCAGTTCTTC,CASSLGQTDYFHEQFF
TRBD2,15,few,TRBJ2-5,TRBV7-2,TGTGCCAGCAGCTTAGTGACGGGAGGGCCGGAGACCCAGTACTTC,CASSLVTGGPETQYF
TRBD2,15,-,TRBJ2-1,TRBV7-3,TGTGCCAGCAGCATGGGACTAGCGGAAGACAATGAGCAGTTCTTC,CASSMGLAEDNEQFF
-,14,-,TRBJ2-2,TRBV6-6,TGTGCCAGCAGTCCGTTGGGCAACGCCGGGGAGCTGTTTTTT,CASSPLGNAGELFF
-,12,-,TRBJ2-7,TRBV18,TGTGCCAGCTCAAGGGGTTATTACGAGCAGTACTTC,CASSRGYYEQYF
TRBD2,15,-,TRBJ2-1,TRBV7-2,TGTGCCAGCAGCTTCGGGACTAGCAGGCTCTATGAGCAGTTCTTC,CASSFGTSRLYEQFF
-,14,few,TRBJ1-5,TRBV19,TGTGCCAGTAGACCCGACAGTGACTATCAGCCCCAGCATTTT,CASRPDSDYQPQHF
-,11,-,TRBJ2-7,TRBV30,TGTGCCTGGAGTAGTCAGTACGAGCAGTACTTC,CAWSSQYEQYF
TRBD1,16,-,TRBJ2-3,TRBV7-9,TGTGCCAGCAGCGGAAGAGGGACAGGGACCACAGATACGCAGTATTTT,CASSGRGTGTTDTQYF
TRBD1,13,few,TRBJ1-2,TRBV19,TGTGCCAGTAGCAACGGACAGGGAAATGGCTACACCTTC,CASSNGQGNGYTF
-,15,few,TRBJ2-1,TRBV5-4,TGTGCCAGCAGCTTAGGTTGGCGGGGAGACAATGAGCAGTTCTTC,CASSLGWRGDNEQFF
-,14,-,TRBJ1-2,TRBV28,TGTGCCAGCAGTTTATGGGCACAGTACTATGGCTACACCTTC,CASSLWAQYYGYTF
-,17,-,TRBJ2-6,TRBV12-1,TGTGCCAGCCCCCCGGGACTAGCGGGAGCTGGGGCCAACGTCCTGACTTTC,CASPPGLAGAGANVLTF